One TCR beta chain is described in this entry. In the authors' workflow: Nucleated cell number was recorded as an estimate derived from reference gene primer amplification. Produced via immunoSEQ multiplex PCR; TCRdb's table is partial and in-frame only. Clone size and the V and J calls come from that table; the DNA yielded D and trimming. The repertoire holds around 100,000 clones, with approximately 81% as singletons. Deletions cut 9 bases from V and 9 bases from J, with 25 bases between. Germline lookup yields CDR1 LNHDA and CDR2 SQIVND (reference sequence). The CDR3 contains 15 residues. This sample stems from a study of blood T cell repertoires in COVID-19. Study details: Sites across the United States, Italy and Spain contributed samples from acute and convalescent COVID-19. PBMCs, B-cell-depleted T cells, or T cells were the source of the cDNA or gDNA that made up the material.

This receptor was identified in a human donor in a cohort sampled during active COVID-19. The rearrangement links TRBV19 to TRBJ2-3; maybe TRBD2 (6 bases). The specimen sequenced was peripheral blood. DNA of the CDR3: TGTGCCAGGCGACCACCCTACGGGAGCGCGTTGACGCAGTATTTT. Amino acid sequence: CARRPPYGSALTQYF.